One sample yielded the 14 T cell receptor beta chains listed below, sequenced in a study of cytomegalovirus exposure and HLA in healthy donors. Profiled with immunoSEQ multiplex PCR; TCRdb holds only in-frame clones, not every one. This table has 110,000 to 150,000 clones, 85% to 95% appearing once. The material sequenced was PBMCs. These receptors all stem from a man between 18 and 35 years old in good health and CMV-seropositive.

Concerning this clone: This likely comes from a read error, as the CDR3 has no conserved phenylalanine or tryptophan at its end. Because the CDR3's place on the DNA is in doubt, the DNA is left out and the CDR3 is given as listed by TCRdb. The CDR3 sequence: CASTELGTAKQPLL. This chain links TRBV6-1 with TRBJ1-2; the D call in the table, TRBD1, was not verified against the DNA. The CDR3 spans 14 amino acids, including both terminal residues. Germline V gives CDR1 MNHNS, CDR2 SASEGT.

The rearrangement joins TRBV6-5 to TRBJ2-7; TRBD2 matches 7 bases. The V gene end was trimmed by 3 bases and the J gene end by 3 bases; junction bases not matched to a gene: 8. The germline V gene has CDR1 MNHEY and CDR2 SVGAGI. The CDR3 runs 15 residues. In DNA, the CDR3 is TGTGCCAGCAGTTATGGGGCGGGAGCAAACTACGAGCAGTACTTC. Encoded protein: CASSYGAGANYEQYF.

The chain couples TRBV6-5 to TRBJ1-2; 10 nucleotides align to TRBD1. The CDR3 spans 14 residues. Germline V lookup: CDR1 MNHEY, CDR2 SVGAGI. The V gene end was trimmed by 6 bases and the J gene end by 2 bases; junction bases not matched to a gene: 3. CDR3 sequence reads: CASSRQGANYGYTF. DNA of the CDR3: TGTGCCAGCAGCAGACAGGGGGCGAACTATGGCTACACCTTC.

CDR3 in amino acids: CASTRTAGAAHNEQFF. CDR3 nucleotides: TGTGCCAGCACTAGAACAGCGGGAGCCGCTCACAATGAGCAGTTCTTC. This chain links TRBV2 with TRBJ2-1; 8 nucleotides agree with TRBD2. The CDR3 runs to 16 residues. Germline CDR1 and CDR2: SNHLY and FYNNEI. V was clipped by 7 bases and J by 5 bases; unmatched bases: 13. The full variable domain, with the rest looked up from reference TRBV2 and TRBJ2-1, is EPEVTQTPSHQVTQMGQEVILRCVPISNHLYFYWYRQILGQKVEFLVSFYNNEISEKSEIFDDQFSVERPDGSNFTLKIRSTKLEDSAMYFCASTRTAGAAHNEQFFGPGTRLTVL.

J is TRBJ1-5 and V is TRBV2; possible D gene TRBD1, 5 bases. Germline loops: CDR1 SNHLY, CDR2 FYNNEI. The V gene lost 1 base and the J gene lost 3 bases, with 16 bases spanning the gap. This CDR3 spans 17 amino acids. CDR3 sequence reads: CASSEGAGLSLNQPQHF. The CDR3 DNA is TGTGCCAGCAGTGAAGGGGCAGGGTTGTCGCTCAATCAGCCCCAGCATTTT. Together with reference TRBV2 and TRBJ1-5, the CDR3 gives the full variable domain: EPEVTQTPSHQVTQMGQEVILRCVPISNHLYFYWYRQILGQKVEFLVSFYNNEISEKSEIFDDQFSVERPDGSNFTLKIRSTKLEDSAMYFCASSEGAGLSLNQPQHFGDGTRLSIL.

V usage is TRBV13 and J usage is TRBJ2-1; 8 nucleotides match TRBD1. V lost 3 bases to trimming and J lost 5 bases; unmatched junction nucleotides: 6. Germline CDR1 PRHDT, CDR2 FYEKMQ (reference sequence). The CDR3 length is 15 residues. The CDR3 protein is CASSLGTGPHNEQFF. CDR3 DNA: TGTGCCAGCAGCTTGGGGACAGGACCGCACAATGAGCAGTTCTTC. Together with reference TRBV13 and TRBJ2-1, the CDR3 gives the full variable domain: AAGVIQSPRHLIKEKRETATLKCYPIPRHDTVYWYQQGPGQDPQFLISFYEKMQSDKGSIPDRFSAQQFSDYHSELNMSSLELGDSALYFCASSLGTGPHNEQFFGPGTRLTVL.

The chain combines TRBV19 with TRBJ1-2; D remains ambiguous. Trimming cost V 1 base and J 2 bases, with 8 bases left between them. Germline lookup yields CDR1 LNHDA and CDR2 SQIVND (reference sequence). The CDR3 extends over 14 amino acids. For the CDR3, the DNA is TGTGCCAGTAGTATAGTGCCGGGAAACTATGGCTACACCTTC. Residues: CASSIVPGNYGYTF. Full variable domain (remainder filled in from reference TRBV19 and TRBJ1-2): DGGITQSPKYLFRKEGQNVTLSCEQNLNHDAMYWYRQDPGQGLRLIYYSQIVNDFQKGDIAEGYSVSREKKESFPLTVTSAQKNPTAFYLCASSIVPGNYGYTFGSGTRLTVV.

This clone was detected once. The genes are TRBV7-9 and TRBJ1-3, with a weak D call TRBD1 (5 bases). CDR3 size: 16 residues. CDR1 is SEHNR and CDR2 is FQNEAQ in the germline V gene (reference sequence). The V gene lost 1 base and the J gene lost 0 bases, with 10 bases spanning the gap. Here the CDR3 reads CASSLGSGNSGNTIYF. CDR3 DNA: TGTGCCAGCAGCTTAGGTTCAGGGAACTCTGGAAACACCATATATTTT.

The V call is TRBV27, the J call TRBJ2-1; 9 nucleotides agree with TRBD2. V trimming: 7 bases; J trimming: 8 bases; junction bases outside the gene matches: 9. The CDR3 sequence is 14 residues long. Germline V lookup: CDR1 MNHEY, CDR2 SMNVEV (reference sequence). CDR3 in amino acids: CASNSAGGPDEQFF. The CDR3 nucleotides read TGTGCCAGCAATTCGGCGGGAGGGCCGGATGAGCAGTTCTTC.

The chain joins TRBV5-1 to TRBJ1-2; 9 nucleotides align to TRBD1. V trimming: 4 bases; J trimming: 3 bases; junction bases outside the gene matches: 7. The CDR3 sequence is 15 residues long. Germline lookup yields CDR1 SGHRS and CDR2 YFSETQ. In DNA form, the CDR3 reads TGCGCCAGCAGCCTGTCCGGGACAGGGCACTATGGCTACACCTTC. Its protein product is CASSLSGTGHYGYTF.

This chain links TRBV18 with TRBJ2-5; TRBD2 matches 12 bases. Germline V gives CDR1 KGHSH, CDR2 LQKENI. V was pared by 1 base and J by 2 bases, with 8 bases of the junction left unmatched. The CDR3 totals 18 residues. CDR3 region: CASSPRTGTSGLQETQYF. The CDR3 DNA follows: TGTGCCAGCTCACCACGCACAGGGACTAGCGGGTTACAAGAGACCCAGTACTTC.

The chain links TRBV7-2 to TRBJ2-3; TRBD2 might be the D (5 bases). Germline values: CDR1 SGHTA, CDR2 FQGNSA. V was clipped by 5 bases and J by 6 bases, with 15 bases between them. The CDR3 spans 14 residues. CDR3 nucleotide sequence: TGTGCCAGCAGCACGAGTCCGCCGGGGGATACGCAGTATTTT. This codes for CASSTSPPGDTQYF. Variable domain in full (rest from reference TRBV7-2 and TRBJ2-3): GAGVSQSPSNKVTEKGKDVELRCDPISGHTALYWYRQSLGQGLEFLIYFQGNSAPDKSGLPSDRFSAERTGGSVSTLTIQRTQQEDSAVYLCASSTSPPGDTQYFGPGTRLTVL.

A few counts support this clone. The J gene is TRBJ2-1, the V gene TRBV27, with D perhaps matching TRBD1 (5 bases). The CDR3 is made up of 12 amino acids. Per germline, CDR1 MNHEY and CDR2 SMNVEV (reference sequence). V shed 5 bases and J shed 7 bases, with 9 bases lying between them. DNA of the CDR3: TGTGCCAGCAGTATTAACAGGAATGAGCAGTTCTTC. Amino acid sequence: CASSINRNEQFF.

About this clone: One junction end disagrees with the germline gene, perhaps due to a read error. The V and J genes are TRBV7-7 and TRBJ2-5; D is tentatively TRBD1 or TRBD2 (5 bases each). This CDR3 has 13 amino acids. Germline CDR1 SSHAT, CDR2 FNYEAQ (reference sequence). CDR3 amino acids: CASSLGAGGTQYF. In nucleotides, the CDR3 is TGTGCTAGCAGCTTAGGGGCAGGAGGGACCCAGTACTTC. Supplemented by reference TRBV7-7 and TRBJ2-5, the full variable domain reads GAGVSQSPRYKVTKRGQDVTLRCDPISSHATLYWYQQALGQGPEFLTYFNYEAQPDKSGLPSDRFSAERPEGSISTLTIQRTEQRDSAMYRCASSLGAGGTQYFGPGTRLLVL.